Below, one T cell receptor beta chain is given with its context. All enrollees were about 18 to 95 years old and from approximately 25 US areas. This specimen belongs to a study of blood T cell repertoires in COVID-19. V was cut by 1 base and J by 5 bases, with 12 bases left in between. CDR3 length equals 14 residues. In the study's own analysis: For nucleated cells, counts were estimated from reference gene primer amplification. The repertoire was sequenced with immunoSEQ multiplex PCR; TCRdb's copy has only in-frame clones and lacks some. V, J and clone size were drawn from that table, and D and trimming were deduced from the DNA. The repertoire holds 200,000 or so clones, with 80% to 85% as singletons.

The chain uses TRBV23-1 and TRBJ2-7, with TRBD1 as a possible D gene (5 bases). TRBV23-1 is an ORF; its function is uncertain. The specimen sequenced was PBMCs or T cells enriched from blood (not recorded which). The source is a man aged 40-55 years who had recovered from COVID-19. DNA of the CDR3: TGCGCCAGCAGTCAATATGGACAAGTCAACGAGCAGTACTTC. Protein sequence: CASSQYGQVNEQYF.